Each of the 4 T cell receptor beta chains below was sequenced from the same sample in a study of T cells after yellow fever vaccination. TCRdb reanalysed the 5' RACE reads using MiXCR and keeps one entry per CDR3 protein. This table has 230,000 or so distinct CDR3 sequences, about 3.9% appearing once. The source was PBMCs, collected 15 days after the yellow fever booster vaccination. Source of these receptors: a young man who received the YFV17D yellow fever vaccine.

The J gene is TRBJ1-5, the V gene TRBV5-6; perhaps TRBD1 as D (5 bases). The CDR3 is made up of 14 amino acids. Looked up from germline, CDR1 is SGHDT and CDR2 is YYEEEE. Trimming left V 6 bases short and J 1 base short, with 11 bases between. CDR3 region: CASTFRDSNQPQHF. CDR3 DNA: TGTGCCAGCACCTTCCGGGACAGCAATCAGCCCCAGCATTTT.

This clonotype has ten or more counts. V is TRBV10-3 and J is TRBJ2-7; D might be TRBD1 (6 bases). Between the trimmed V and J ends, which lost 4 bases and 6 bases, there was a span of 13 bases. The CDR3 is 13 amino acids. Per the germline V gene, CDR1 is ENHRY and CDR2 is SYGVKD. Here the CDR3 DNA reads TGTGCCATCAGTGGGCAGGGGAAGTGCGAGCAGTACGTC. Protein product: CAISGQGKCEQYV.

This clonotype was observed many times. CDR3 nucleotide sequence: TGCGCCAGCAGCTTGGAGGGGAAGGACTATGGCTACACCTTC. Translation gives CASSLEGKDYGYTF. V gene TRBV5-1 combines with J gene TRBJ1-2, with D maybe TRBD1 (5 bases). V lost 0 bases to trimming and J lost 3 bases, with 9 bases between them. This CDR3 contains 14 residues. Germline CDR1 reads SGHRS; CDR2 reads YFSETQ. Using reference TRBV5-1 and TRBJ1-2 for the parts outside the CDR3, the full variable domain is KAGVTQTPRYLIKTRGQQVTLSCSPISGHRSVSWYQQTPGQGLQFLFEYFSETQRNKGNFPGRFSGRQFSNSRSEMNVSTLELGDSALYLCASSLEGKDYGYTFGSGTRLTVV.

This clonotype has ten or more counts. V is TRBV4-3 and J is TRBJ1-6; a weak D match, TRBD1 (6 bases). Trimming shortened V by 1 base and J by 10 bases, and 20 bases separated the two germline ends. The CDR3 sequence is 17 residues long. The V gene's germline CDR1 is LGHNA and CDR2 YSLEER. CDR3 residues: CASSQGLITDSGSPLHF. Here the CDR3 DNA reads TGCGCCAGCAGCCAAGGACTTATTACGGACAGCGGATCACCCCTCCACTTT.